This passage covers 8 T cell receptor beta chains from one sample sequenced in a study of long-term antiretroviral therapy in people with HIV. They ran version v3.0 of the immunoSEQ assay at survey level. TCRdb's table, derived via immunoSEQ multiplex PCR, lists solely in-frame clones and lacks some. The sample lists around 40,000 clones; about 93% were seen once. This specimen consisted of unsorted PBMCs, obtained 4.1 years after starting antiretroviral therapy. All receptors derive from a woman in her 50s with HIV.

Notes on this clone: One end of the junction is discordant with germline, which a read error may explain. The CDR3 sequence: CASSKDRDRVAEQYF. The DNA of the CDR3 is TGCGCCAGCAGCAAAGACCGAGACAGGGTGGCCGAGCAGTACTTC. The chain employs TRBV4-1 and TRBJ2-7, with 7 bases that match TRBD1. The CDR3 extends over 15 amino acids. The germline CDR1 and CDR2 sequences are MGHRA and YSYEKL.

The J gene is TRBJ2-5, the V gene TRBV5-8, with D possibly matching TRBD1 (6 bases). The CDR3 is made up of 13 amino acids. The V end was cut by 1 base, the J end by 9 bases, with 13 bases between. The germline CDR1 and CDR2 sequences are SGHTS and YDEGEE. The CDR3 loop is CASSLRQAGAQYF. In DNA form, the CDR3 reads TGTGCCAGCAGCTTGAGGCAGGCAGGGGCCCAGTACTTC.

CDR3 in amino acids: CASSLAGASYGYTF. CDR3 DNA sequence: TGTGCCAGCAGCTTAGCCGGGGCCTCCTATGGCTACACCTTC. The chain carries TRBV7-2 and TRBJ1-2, with D maybe TRBD1 (5 bases). V lost 0 bases and J 4 bases, leaving 9 bases between the germline ends. The CDR3 loop spans 14 amino acids. Per the germline V gene, CDR1 is SGHTA and CDR2 is FQGNSA.

This clone has only one observation. V and J are TRBV5-4 and TRBJ2-7, with 12 bases fitting TRBD2. V gave up 4 bases and J gave up 1 base; unmatched junction bases: 6. CDR3 length: 16 amino acids. Germline assignment: CDR1 SGHNT and CDR2 YYREEE (reference sequence). The CDR3 bases are TGTGCCAGCAGCGTTTGGACTAGCGGGGATTCCTACGAGCAGTACTTC. Its translation: CASSVWTSGDSYEQYF.

The genes are TRBV11-3 and TRBJ2-3, with 7 bases that match TRBD1. With V trimmed by 2 bases and J by 6 bases, 5 bases remained unmatched. CDR3 size: 14 residues. CDR1 is SGHNT, CDR2 YENEEA, per germline. The CDR3 region has the DNA TGTGCCAGCAGCTTACGACAGGGTGGGGATACGCAGTATTTT. Its protein is CASSLRQGGDTQYF.

The rearrangement joins TRBV11-2 to TRBJ2-7; D possibly corresponds to TRBD1 (6 bases). V was shortened by 5 bases and J by 1 base, with 18 bases between the two germline ends. This CDR3 is 16 amino acids long. Germline CDR1 reads SGHAT; CDR2 reads FQNNGV. The CDR3 region is CASSPTWTEGSYEQYF. The CDR3 DNA is TGTGCCAGCAGCCCGACTTGGACAGAAGGATCCTACGAGCAGTACTTC. Looking up the rest from reference TRBV11-2 and TRBJ2-7 gives the full variable domain: EAGVAQSPRYKIIEKRQSVAFWCNPISGHATLYWYQQILGQGPKLLIQFQNNGVVDDSQLPKDRFSAERLKGVDSTLKIQPAKLEDSAVYLCASSPTWTEGSYEQYFGPGTRLTVT.

This rearrangement joins TRBV2 to TRBJ2-1, with 13 positions matching TRBD2. Germline values: CDR1 SNHLY, CDR2 FYNNEI. J was trimmed by 9 bases and V by 4 bases; bases with no gene match: 6. The CDR3 runs to 15 residues. The CDR3 here is CASSAGTSGVGEQFF. The CDR3 DNA reads as TGTGCCAGCAGTGCCGGGACTAGCGGGGTCGGTGAGCAGTTCTTC. Together with reference TRBV2 and TRBJ2-1, the CDR3 gives the full variable domain: EPEVTQTPSHQVTQMGQEVILRCVPISNHLYFYWYRQILGQKVEFLVSFYNNEISEKSEIFDDQFSVERPDGSNFTLKIRSTKLEDSAMYFCASSAGTSGVGEQFFGPGTRLTVL.

The rearrangement joins TRBV19 to TRBJ2-2, with TRBD1 matching 9 bases. There are 13 residues in the CDR3. V was pared by 6 bases and J by 7 bases, with 3 bases of the junction left unmatched. CDR1 LNHDA and CDR2 SQIVND come from the germline V gene (reference sequence). CDR3 coding DNA: TGTGCCAGTAGACAGGGGGCTTACGGGGAGCTGTTTTTT. Its translation is CASRQGAYGELFF.